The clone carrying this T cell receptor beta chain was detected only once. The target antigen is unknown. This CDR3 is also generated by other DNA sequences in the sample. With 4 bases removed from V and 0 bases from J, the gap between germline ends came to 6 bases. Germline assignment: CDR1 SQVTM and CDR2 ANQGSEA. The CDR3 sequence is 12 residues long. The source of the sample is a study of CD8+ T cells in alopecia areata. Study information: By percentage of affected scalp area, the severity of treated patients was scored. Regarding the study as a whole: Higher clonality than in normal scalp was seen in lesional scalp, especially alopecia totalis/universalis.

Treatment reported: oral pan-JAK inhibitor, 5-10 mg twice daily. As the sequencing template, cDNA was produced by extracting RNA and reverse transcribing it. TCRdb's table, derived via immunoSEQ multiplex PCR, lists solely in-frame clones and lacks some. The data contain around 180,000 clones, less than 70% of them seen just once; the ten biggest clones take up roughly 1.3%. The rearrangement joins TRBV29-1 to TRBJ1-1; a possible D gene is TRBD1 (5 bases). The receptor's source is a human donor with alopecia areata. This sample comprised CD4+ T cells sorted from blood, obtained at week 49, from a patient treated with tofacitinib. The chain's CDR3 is CSVGQLNTEAFF. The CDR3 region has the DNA TGCAGCGTTGGACAGTTGAACACTGAAGCTTTCTTT.